This T cell receptor beta chain was sequenced during a study of tumor and adjacent non-tumor tissue in lung cancer. The library came from three nested PCR rounds adapted from ARM-PCR protocols. TCRdb re-called the multiplex PCR reads with MiXCR, one entry per CDR3 protein. The data hold around 74,000 distinct CDR3 sequences, with nearly 70% observed a single time. With 1 base removed from V and 7 bases from J, the gap between germline ends came to 17 bases. The CDR3 extends over 15 amino acids. The germline CDR1 and CDR2 sequences are SGHTS and YDEGEE. This clonotype is a singleton in its sample. The template was RNA from unsorted bulk tissue. Distant lung tissue was collected more than 3 cm away from the tumor edge.

The sequenced sample consisted of distant non-tumor lung tissue. The chain employs TRBV5-8 and TRBJ1-1; no firm D call. This clonotype was sampled from a woman in her 50s with non-small cell lung cancer. Here the CDR3 reads CASSLKGTVRIEAFF. The CDR3 DNA follows: TGTGCCAGCAGCTTGAAGGGAACGGTTCGCATTGAAGCTTTCTTT.